Sequencing of this T cell receptor (beta chain) was carried out in a study of cytomegalovirus exposure and HLA in healthy donors. Whereas donors were nominally healthy upon sampling, unrecorded immune exposures were probable. The CDR3 runs 14 residues. V was cut by 2 bases and J by 5 bases, with 15 bases left in between. Germline V CDR1 and CDR2: GTSNPN, SVGIG (reference sequence). As for this clone: Its antigen is as yet unknown.

The PCR was carried out with 60 Vbeta primers and 13 Jbeta primers. Using immunoSEQ multiplex PCR, the repertoire was profiled, and TCRdb retains in-frame clones only, with some absent. The sample shows about 130,000 clones, roughly 80% of them seen only once. Study-level points and caveats: Analyses of presence and absence presupposed an approximately uniform sequencing depth across donors. It was reported that TCR beta sequences correctly inferred the HLA-A and HLA-B alleles for most subjects. With later analysis, a missense DCLRE1C variant became linked to TCR beta V- and J-gene trimming.

The rearrangement joins TRBV30 to TRBJ2-5, with D perhaps matching TRBD1 (6 bases). Sequencing used PBMCs. The clonotype was recovered from a man aged 18 to 30 in good health and CMV-seropositive. The CDR3, as DNA: TGTGCCTGGAGTCCCGCTCGGGGACACGAGACCCAGTACTTC. Translating it yields CAWSPARGHETQYF.